This section outlines one T cell receptor beta chain sequence together with its context. Profiling relied on immunoSEQ multiplex PCR, and the TCRdb table lists in-frame clones only, not all of them. The sample records some 300,000 clones, about nine tenths being singletons. Germline V CDR1 and CDR2: SEHNR, FQNEAQ (reference sequence). V lost 2 bases, J lost 5 bases, and 9 bases lay in between. The CDR3 is made up of 13 amino acids. The record originates from a study of blood T cell repertoires in COVID-19. Sequenced sample: peripheral blood. The source is a woman aged 25 to 39 with COVID-19, enrolled during active disease. The chain employs TRBV7-9 and TRBJ2-5; D remains unclear. CDR3 DNA sequence: TGTGCCAGCAGCTTATCTGTTCGGGAGACCCAGTACTTC. Translating it yields CASSLSVRETQYF.